This is a list of T cell receptor beta chains from one sample in a study of shared clonotypes between healthy human individuals. Libraries were prepared by immunoSEQ multiplex PCR; TCRdb keeps only in-frame clonotypes and omits some of them. The table has some 800,000 clones, 80% to 95% seen once. The specimen sequenced was naive CD8+ T cells sorted from blood. These receptors came from a young man in good health. CDR3s include the opening cysteine and the closing phenylalanine or tryptophan. Each record gives: CDR3 DNA, CDR3 protein, D gene, V gene, clone size, J gene. A D gene is named only where the DNA matches it firmly. Clone size, where shown, is once, few, many, or a class for clones that have expanded.

CDR3nt: TGTGCCAGCAGCTTAGCGGGGGCTGAAGCTTTCTTT
CDR3aa: CASSLAGAEAFF
d_gene: -
v_gene: TRBV7-9
abundance: -
j_gene: TRBJ1-1

CDR3nt: TGTGCCAGCAGTTTAAGTGTGCCTTGGACAGGGGCGAGCTCCTACAATGAGCAGTTCTTC
CDR3aa: CASSLSVPWTGASSYNEQFF
d_gene: TRBD1
v_gene: TRBV27
abundance: -
j_gene: TRBJ2-1

CDR3nt: TGTGCCAGCAGCGTAGGAGGGACAGGGGGGGCAGATACGCAGTATTTT
CDR3aa: CASSVGGTGGADTQYF
d_gene: TRBD1
v_gene: TRBV9
abundance: -
j_gene: TRBJ2-3

CDR3nt: TGTGCCAGCAGCACCCTAAAGGGCACAGGGAGGAGCACTGAAGCTTTCTTT
CDR3aa: CASSTLKGTGRSTEAFF
d_gene: -
v_gene: TRBV2
abundance: -
j_gene: TRBJ1-1

CDR3nt: TGCGCCAGCAGCCAAGCCCCAATAACAGGGCGCTACGAGCAGTACTTC
CDR3aa: CASSQAPITGRYEQYF
d_gene: -
v_gene: TRBV4-3
abundance: -
j_gene: TRBJ2-7

CDR3nt: TGTGCCAGCAGTCCCGGGGAAATCTACGAGCAGTACTTC
CDR3aa: CASSPGEIYEQYF
d_gene: -
v_gene: TRBV6-6
abundance: -
j_gene: TRBJ2-7

CDR3nt: TGTGCCAGCAGCTTAGTCCTAGGGCAAGAGACCCAGTACTTC
CDR3aa: CASSLVLGQETQYF
d_gene: -
v_gene: TRBV7-3
abundance: -
j_gene: TRBJ2-5

CDR3nt: TGCAGCGTGTTCTCAGATACGCAGTATTTT
CDR3aa: CSVFSDTQYF
d_gene: -
v_gene: TRBV29-1
abundance: -
j_gene: TRBJ2-3

CDR3nt: TGTGCCAGCAGCTTGGGCAGCCTGAACACTGAAGCTTTCTTT
CDR3aa: CASSLGSLNTEAFF
d_gene: -
v_gene: TRBV7-8
abundance: -
j_gene: TRBJ1-1

CDR3nt: TGTGCCACCAGCAGAGGGGGGCAGTACGTCAATGAAAAACTGTTTTTT
CDR3aa: CATSRGGQYVNEKLFF
d_gene: -
v_gene: TRBV15
abundance: -
j_gene: TRBJ1-4

CDR3nt: TGTGCCAGCGGCACGGTGATGCGAACGCAGTATTTT
CDR3aa: CASGTVMRTQYF
d_gene: -
v_gene: TRBV27
abundance: -
j_gene: TRBJ2-3

CDR3nt: TGCGCCAGCAGCTTGACACACACTAACACTGAAGCTTTCTTT
CDR3aa: CASSLTHTNTEAFF
d_gene: -
v_gene: TRBV5-1
abundance: -
j_gene: TRBJ1-1

CDR3nt: TGTGCCATCCGGGCTACGACAGGGCTCTACGAGCAGTACTTC
CDR3aa: CAIRATTGLYEQYF
d_gene: TRBD1
v_gene: TRBV10-3
abundance: -
j_gene: TRBJ2-7

CDR3nt: TGTGCCAGCAGCTCGACTAGCGGGACGTCCTACAATGAGCAGTTCTTC
CDR3aa: CASSSTSGTSYNEQFF
d_gene: TRBD2
v_gene: TRBV5-5
abundance: -
j_gene: TRBJ2-1

CDR3nt: TGTGCCAGCAGCCCCGGGGGCACTGAAGCTTTCTTT
CDR3aa: CASSPGGTEAFF
d_gene: -
v_gene: TRBV7-6
abundance: -
j_gene: TRBJ1-1

CDR3nt: TGTGCCAGCAGTCCTCGGGGGGAAGCTTTCTACGAGCAGTACTTC
CDR3aa: CASSPRGEAFYEQYF
d_gene: TRBD2
v_gene: TRBV5-6
abundance: -
j_gene: TRBJ2-7

CDR3nt: TGTGCCAGCAGCGTGGGTAGCGGGTTCTCCTACGAGCAGTACTTC
CDR3aa: CASSVGSGFSYEQYF
d_gene: TRBD2
v_gene: TRBV9
abundance: -
j_gene: TRBJ2-7

CDR3nt: TGTGCCAGCAGTTTATTTCCCTCGCAGGGTGATTTGACCGGGGAGCTGTTTTTT
CDR3aa: CASSLFPSQGDLTGELFF
d_gene: -
v_gene: TRBV27
abundance: once
j_gene: TRBJ2-2

CDR3nt: TGCGCCAGCAGCGTCGGGAGCGGGAGATCCTACAATGAGCAGTTCTTC
CDR3aa: CASSVGSGRSYNEQFF
d_gene: TRBD2
v_gene: TRBV4-3
abundance: -
j_gene: TRBJ2-1

CDR3nt: TGTGCCAGCAGTGATGAGGTCGCTGAAGCTTTCTTT
CDR3aa: CASSDEVAEAFF
d_gene: -
v_gene: TRBV25-1
abundance: -
j_gene: TRBJ1-1

CDR3nt: TGCAGCGTTGTGGACAGTCGGCTCCCGTATTTT
CDR3aa: CSVVDSRLPYF
d_gene: -
v_gene: TRBV29-1
abundance: -
j_gene: TRBJ2-3

CDR3nt: TGTGCCAGTTCTACGGGCAGGAGCTCCTACGAGCAGTACTTC
CDR3aa: CASSTGRSSYEQYF
d_gene: -
v_gene: TRBV6-1
abundance: -
j_gene: TRBJ2-7

CDR3nt: TGTGCCAGCATAGGGAATAGTCAAGAGACCCAGTACTTC
CDR3aa: CASIGNSQETQYF
d_gene: -
v_gene: TRBV28
abundance: -
j_gene: TRBJ2-5

CDR3nt: TGTGCCAGCAGCTTGGAGGGTCAGCCCCAGCATTTT
CDR3aa: CASSLEGQPQHF
d_gene: -
v_gene: TRBV7-9
abundance: -
j_gene: TRBJ1-5

CDR3nt: TGTGCCTGGGCTAGCGGGTGGGACGGAGATACGCAGTATTTT
CDR3aa: CAWASGWDGDTQYF
d_gene: TRBD2
v_gene: TRBV30
abundance: -
j_gene: TRBJ2-3

CDR3nt: TGCGCCAGCAGCCACGGCAGGACAGGGGGCACAGATACGCAGTATTTT
CDR3aa: CASSHGRTGGTDTQYF
d_gene: TRBD1
v_gene: TRBV4-3
abundance: -
j_gene: TRBJ2-3

CDR3nt: TGTGCCAGCAGTTACAGGGGGACCGCCGTGGACCAGTACTTC
CDR3aa: CASSYRGTAVDQYF
d_gene: -
v_gene: TRBV6-5
abundance: -
j_gene: TRBJ2-5

CDR3nt: TGTGCCAGCAGTTATGGAGCGAACACCGGGGAGCTGTTTTTT
CDR3aa: CASSYGANTGELFF
d_gene: -
v_gene: TRBV6-5
abundance: -
j_gene: TRBJ2-2

CDR3nt: TGTGCCAGCAGCTTAAGCGGTACGGACAAGGGTTCGGGCTACACCTTC
CDR3aa: CASSLSGTDKGSGYTF
d_gene: -
v_gene: TRBV7-9
abundance: -
j_gene: TRBJ1-2

CDR3nt: TGCGCCAGCAGCCAAGAGGAAGGGGGCGCGGGCGAGCAGTACTTC
CDR3aa: CASSQEEGGAGEQYF
d_gene: TRBD1
v_gene: TRBV4-1
abundance: -
j_gene: TRBJ2-7

CDR3nt: TGTGCCAGCAGTGGGGCAATGGGACTAGCGGGATCCTTGCACGGGGAGCTGTTTTTT
CDR3aa: CASSGAMGLAGSLHGELFF
d_gene: TRBD2
v_gene: TRBV2
abundance: -
j_gene: TRBJ2-2

CDR3nt: TGTGCCAGCAGCCCTGGGACACCGTATGGCTACACCTTC
CDR3aa: CASSPGTPYGYTF
d_gene: -
v_gene: TRBV27
abundance: -
j_gene: TRBJ1-2

CDR3nt: TGTGCCACCAGCAGGGGTCGGGGGATGCGGGAGCAGTACTTC
CDR3aa: CATSRGRGMREQYF
d_gene: -
v_gene: TRBV15
abundance: -
j_gene: TRBJ2-7

CDR3nt: TGTGCCAGTCGGACTAGCTTTAGAAGCTCCTACAATGAGCAGTTCTTC
CDR3aa: CASRTSFRSSYNEQFF
d_gene: TRBD2
v_gene: TRBV19
abundance: -
j_gene: TRBJ2-1

CDR3nt: TGTGCCAGCAGCTCTACAGGGGCCTCCTACAATGAGCAGTTCTTC
CDR3aa: CASSSTGASYNEQFF
d_gene: TRBD1
v_gene: TRBV13
abundance: once
j_gene: TRBJ2-1

CDR3nt: TGTGCCAGCAGTAGGCAGACCGCCTACGAGCAGTACTTC
CDR3aa: CASSRQTAYEQYF
d_gene: -
v_gene: TRBV27
abundance: -
j_gene: TRBJ2-7

CDR3nt: TGTGCCAGCAGTGTGACCCTAGACTACAATGAGCAGTTCTTC
CDR3aa: CASSVTLDYNEQFF
d_gene: -
v_gene: TRBV6-1
abundance: once
j_gene: TRBJ2-1

CDR3nt: TGTGCCAGCAGTTTATTCGTAGGGGGAACAGATACGCAGTATTTT
CDR3aa: CASSLFVGGTDTQYF
d_gene: -
v_gene: TRBV28
abundance: -
j_gene: TRBJ2-3

CDR3nt: TGTGCCAGCAGCCCCCTTTGGTCGACCCAGTACTTC
CDR3aa: CASSPLWSTQYF
d_gene: -
v_gene: TRBV7-9
abundance: -
j_gene: TRBJ2-5